A few counts support the clone carrying this T cell receptor (beta chain). Its target is unknown. TCRdb analysed the reads with MiXCR anew, one entry per CDR3 protein. Of roughly 220,000 distinct CDR3 sequences in the sample, 35% to 40% were seen once. This specimen comes from a study of T cell repertoires in cytomegalovirus infection. Overall study: Shared public TCR beta signatures pointed to both CMV infection and a matching HLA type.

Study observations and caveats: Dominating the ex vivo response were TCR beta clonotypes that were CMV-specific and HLA-C-restricted.

Trimming removed 5 bases at V and 0 bases at J, with 17 bases between. The germline V gene encodes CDR1 SEHNR and CDR2 FQNEAQ (reference sequence). The CDR3 is 17 residues long. This material consisted of CD8+ T cells from cultured PBMCs, taken from culture after CMV antigen stimulation. The rearrangement joins TRBV7-9 to TRBJ2-1, with TRBD1 as a possible D gene (6 bases). The TCR sequence derives from a human donor in good health (CMV status not recorded). Some clones in this sample may be carry-over from other donors' samples. The CDR3 bases are TGTGCCAGCAGCCCTGTGACAGGTCCGAGCTCCTACAATGAGCAGTTCTTC. It is translated as CASSPVTGPSSYNEQFF.